This T cell receptor (beta chain) was identified during a study of early T cells in non-severe SARS-CoV-2 infection (dated by TCRdb to about 2021). Background on the whole study: Because TCR sequencing relied on bulk RNA taken from unsorted whole blood, pairing of alpha and beta chains was not possible. What the study reported, not specific to this receptor: Matching against VDJdb was skewed toward anti-spike CD8 responses, likely underestimated virus-specific expansions, and missed private and CD4 specificities.

The study was a case-control design nested within a healthcare worker cohort in London, UK, with weekly nasopharyngeal swab PCR tests and blood sampling. Between 23 and 31 March 2020, the week of the UK lockdown, healthcare workers were enrolled and then followed up weekly for as long as 16 weeks. This clonotype has at least ten counts. Its antigen target is currently unknown. Base-call qualities are not available, and no considerably larger clone is one nucleotide away. V and J lose 3 bases and 6 bases, and a span of 8 bases separates them. The germline V gene supplies CDR1 LGHNA and CDR2 YNFKEQ. CDR3 length: 12 amino acids, cysteine to phenylalanine. Only the CDR3 portion is preserved as DNA: 36 bases, with reading frame beginning at the first base. Preparation of the library involved 5' RACE. The listed sequencing device is NextSeq 500. Unique molecular identifiers were attached to individual cDNA molecules in the TCR library protocol so that sequencing error and PCR bias could be corrected. Both TCR alpha and beta chains were sequenced, and tight co-correlation was observed between alpha and beta sequence abundances in each sample. As for how the authors treated the data: Decombinator V4 was used to perform V gene, J gene and CDR3 annotation of TCR sequences. TCRs were defined as expanded if a significant change between any two time points was detected under a Poisson model with p below 0.0001. TCR abundances were normalised to the total number of TCRs sequenced per sample and were expressed as counts per million. MAIT TCRs were defined by TRAV1-2 paired with TRAJ12, TRAJ20 or TRAJ33, and iNKT TCRs by TRAV10 paired with TRAJ18. VDJdb, accessed 1 November 2021, was searched for CMV, EBV and SARS-CoV-2 annotated TCRs, with TCRs annotated for multiple antigens excluded. TCRdb handled the public reads itself, with Q25 trimming in fastp and clone calling in MiXCR, and kept productive beta chains. Rows with a matching CDR3 protein are joined into one entry that keeps the most common DNA and genes. TCRdb's processing, not the authors', yielded these V and J calls. Counted in this sample were about 110,000 distinct CDR3 sequences; around 10% of them appeared once. The ten most abundant clones make up 3% to 3.5% of the sample.

Specimen: whole blood. The V gene is TRBV4-2 and the J gene is TRBJ1-2; confidence is insufficient to name the D gene. The TCR comes from an adult who was a healthcare worker with PCR-confirmed SARS-CoV-2 infection or an uninfected control (not recorded which). Read as DNA, the sequence is TGTGCCAGCAGCCAGCCGGCGGATGGCTACACCTTC. Its protein product is CASSQPADGYTF.